The 26 T cell receptor beta chains below all came from one sample that was sequenced in a study of cytomegalovirus exposure and HLA in healthy donors. Generated by immunoSEQ multiplex PCR, the TCRdb table keeps only in-frame clones and is missing some. The profile shows roughly 250,000 clones, 90% of them singletons. Sequenced input: PBMCs. The receptors originated from a woman under 30 in good health and CMV-seronegative.

The rearrangement uses TRBV7-9 and TRBJ1-2; D is perhaps TRBD1 (5 bases). Trimming shortened V by 2 bases and J by 0 bases, and 19 bases separated the two germline ends. The length of the CDR3 is 18 residues. CDR1 is SEHNR and CDR2 is FQNEAQ in the germline V gene (reference sequence). The CDR3 DNA reads TGTGCCAGCAGCTTATCCGCCAGGGTACCCCCCGCTAACTATGGCTACACCTTC. Encoded protein: CASSLSARVPPANYGYTF.

The chain is built from TRBV2 and TRBJ2-5; 10 nucleotides line up with TRBD1. In germline, CDR1 is SNHLY, CDR2 FYNNEI. CDR3 length: 14 amino acids. Losses at the gene ends were 8 bases for V and 1 base for J; bases not matched to a gene: 4. The CDR3 DNA sequence: TGTGCCAGCCGGACAGGGGGTTCCCAAGAGACCCAGTACTTC. Translating it yields CASRTGGSQETQYF. Variable domain in full (rest from reference TRBV2 and TRBJ2-5): EPEVTQTPSHQVTQMGQEVILRCVPISNHLYFYWYRQILGQKVEFLVSFYNNEISEKSEIFDDQFSVERPDGSNFTLKIRSTKLEDSAMYFCASRTGGSQETQYFGPGTRLLVL.

The V and J genes are TRBV6-5 and TRBJ2-7; a possible D gene is TRBD1 (5 bases). The CDR3 length is 14 residues. The V and J ends lost 2 bases and 4 bases respectively, with 12 bases between them. Per the germline V gene, CDR1 is MNHEY and CDR2 is SVGAGI. The CDR3 region has the DNA TGTGCCAGCAGTTACGGCAGGGCAGAATACGAGCAGTACTTC. Protein product: CASSYGRAEYEQYF.

V and J are TRBV13 and TRBJ1-1, with TRBD1 matching 7 bases. J was trimmed by 2 bases and V by 5 bases; bases with no gene match: 8. The CDR3 extends over 15 amino acids. In germline, CDR1 is PRHDT, CDR2 FYEKMQ (reference sequence). CDR3 region: CASSPRQGPNTEAFF. The CDR3 DNA sequence: TGTGCCAGCAGCCCCCGACAGGGACCAAACACTGAAGCTTTCTTT.

V is TRBV4-3 and J is TRBJ2-7, with D tentatively TRBD2 (7 bases). The V end was cut by 4 bases, the J end by 2 bases, with 9 bases between. From germline, CDR1 is LGHNA and CDR2 YSLEER. The CDR3 is made up of 13 amino acids. In DNA, the CDR3 is TGCGCCAGCAGCCCGGGGGGCCCCTACGAGCAGTACTTC. Residues: CASSPGGPYEQYF.

The rearrangement links TRBV5-1 to TRBJ1-4; 8 bases line up with TRBD1. The CDR3 runs to 16 residues. Germline trimming cut 4 bases from V and 0 bases from J; bases unmatched to any gene: 5. CDR1 and CDR2 from the germline V gene are SGHRS and YFSETQ. The CDR3: CASSPGQGTTNEKLFF. In nucleotides, the CDR3 is TGCGCCAGCAGCCCCGGACAGGGTACAACTAATGAAAAACTGTTTTTT.

Regarding this clone: Other DNA sequences in the same sample also yield this CDR3. The rearrangement joins TRBV20-1 to TRBJ2-7; D remains ambiguous. V was pared by 6 bases and J by 3 bases, with 9 bases between. The CDR3 is made up of 11 amino acids. Germline CDR1 and CDR2: DFQATT and SNEGSKA (reference sequence). CDR3 region: CSATLSYEQYF. The CDR3 region has the DNA TGCAGTGCCACCCTTAGCTACGAGCAGTACTTC.

J is TRBJ1-2 and V is TRBV27; TRBD1 aligns across 7 bases. There are 12 residues in the CDR3. Germline V lookup: CDR1 MNHEY, CDR2 SMNVEV (reference sequence). The junction had 8 bases not matched to a gene; V was cut back by 5 bases and J by 11 bases. CDR3: CASSEAGTAYTF. The CDR3 bases are TGTGCCAGCAGTGAAGCCGGGACAGCTTACACCTTC.

J is TRBJ2-7 and V is TRBV18; D is unresolved. Germline V gene data show CDR1 as KGHSH and CDR2 as LQKENI. Trimming left V 6 bases short and J 2 bases short, with 8 bases between. This CDR3 is 12 amino acids long. In nucleotides, the CDR3 is TGTGCCAGCTCCGGAGCCACCTACGAGCAGTACTTC. The encoded protein is CASSGATYEQYF.

The rearrangement links TRBV27 to TRBJ2-2; no reliable D call. The CDR3 is made up of 12 amino acids. Germline V gene sequence: CDR1 MNHEY, CDR2 SMNVEV (reference sequence). Trimming took off 6 bases at V and 7 bases at J, with 9 bases between the two ends. CDR3 nucleotides: TGTGCCAGCAGCCCCCCCGTCGGGGAGCTGTTTTTT. Amino acids: CASSPPVGELFF.

This chain links TRBV4-1 with TRBJ1-1; TRBD1 agrees at 8 bases. The junction had 12 bases not matched to a gene; V was cut back by 6 bases and J by 9 bases. Per germline, CDR1 MGHRA and CDR2 YSYEKL. This CDR3 is 14 amino acids long. CDR3 region: CASSRGLTGEKAFF. CDR3 nucleotides: TGCGCCAGCAGTCGCGGCCTGACAGGGGAGAAAGCTTTCTTT.

The chain is built from TRBV4-1 and TRBJ1-2; TRBD1 agrees at 8 bases. The V gene end was trimmed by 1 base and the J gene end by 4 bases; junction bases not matched to a gene: 2. Germline assignment: CDR1 MGHRA and CDR2 YSYEKL. This CDR3 region has 14 residues. The CDR3 region has the DNA TGCGCCAGCAGCCAAGGGGACAGGATCTATGGCTACACCTTC. Its translation: CASSQGDRIYGYTF.

The chain combines TRBV27 with TRBJ2-3; the match to TRBD2 covers 8 bases. CDR3 length: 14 amino acids. Germline V lookup: CDR1 MNHEY, CDR2 SMNVEV (reference sequence). The ends lost 2 bases at V and 4 bases at J; junction bases unmatched: 2. The CDR3 DNA reads TGTGCCAGCAGTTTAGCGACTAGCGCAGATACGCAGTATTTT. Amino acids: CASSLATSADTQYF.

This clone has more than one count but fewer than ten. The CDR3 sequence: CSVEAGAGSPLHF. In DNA form, the CDR3 reads TGCAGCGTTGAGGCAGGGGCAGGATCACCCCTCCACTTT. V gene TRBV29-1 combines with J gene TRBJ1-6; weak D call: TRBD1 (6 bases). Trimming pared 3 bases from V and 10 bases from J, leaving 13 bases between. Germline V gene lookup returns CDR1 SQVTM and CDR2 ANQGSEA. The CDR3 has 13 residues.

V usage is TRBV10-3 and J usage is TRBJ1-1; D may be TRBD1 (6 bases). Germline assignment: CDR1 ENHRY and CDR2 SYGVKD. Trimming removed 8 bases from V and 0 bases from J, with 13 bases in between. CDR3 size: 14 residues. CDR3 loop: CAIGRGFMNTEAFF. The CDR3 nucleotides are TGTGCCATCGGAAGGGGGTTTATGAACACTGAAGCTTTCTTT.

The chain has TRBV5-4 and TRBJ2-1, with 7 nucleotides matching TRBD1. From germline, CDR1 is SGHNT and CDR2 YYREEE (reference sequence). J gave up 6 bases and V 0 bases, and 3 bases lay outside the gene matches. The CDR3 contains 14 residues. The CDR3 region is CASSLDRGSNEQFF. DNA for the CDR3: TGTGCCAGCAGCTTGGACAGGGGCAGCAATGAGCAGTTCTTC.

Of note for this clone: The sample carries other DNA sequences with the same CDR3. The chain joins TRBV7-2 to TRBJ2-1; no reliable D call. The CDR3 has 12 amino acids. V was pared by 5 bases and J by 1 base, with 3 bases between. Germline V CDR1 and CDR2: SGHTA, FQGNSA. The CDR3 is CASSPSYNEQFF. The CDR3 DNA is TGTGCCAGCAGCCCATCCTACAATGAGCAGTTCTTC.

The V call is TRBV2, the J call TRBJ1-6; the D gene is possibly TRBD1 (5 bases). Germline V gene data show CDR1 as SNHLY and CDR2 as FYNNEI. V lost 7 bases and J 1 base, leaving 14 bases between the germline ends. The CDR3 sequence is 16 residues long. The DNA for the CDR3 is TGTGCCAGCACAGGGTATAGTAGGTCCTATAATTCACCCCTCCACTTT. It is translated as CASTGYSRSYNSPLHF.

The V and J genes are TRBV28 and TRBJ1-4; D gene ambiguous. The V gene's germline CDR1 is MDHEN and CDR2 SYDVKM. Between the trimmed V and J ends, which lost 2 bases and 0 bases, there was a span of 7 bases. This CDR3 is 15 amino acids long. CDR3 loop: CASSLAVATNEKLFF. In nucleotides, the CDR3 is TGTGCCAGCAGTTTAGCGGTAGCAACTAATGAAAAACTGTTTTTT.

This chain links TRBV6-5 with TRBJ2-2; D remains unclear. CDR1 and CDR2 from the germline V gene are MNHEY and SVGAGI. CDR3 size: 15 residues. Trimming took off 2 bases at V and 0 bases at J, with 7 bases between the two ends. CDR3 nucleotides: TGTGCCAGCAGTTACGTAGCCACGAACACCGGGGAGCTGTTTTTT. Translating gives CASSYVATNTGELFF.

The chain employs TRBV29-1 and TRBJ2-1, with 8 bases identical to TRBD2. The trim removed 2 bases at V and 4 bases at J, leaving 4 bases unmatched. CDR3 size: 14 residues. Germline CDR1 and CDR2: SQVTM and ANQGSEA. The chain's CDR3 is CSVEKRGTYNEQFF. Here the CDR3 DNA reads TGCAGCGTTGAAAAGCGGGGGACATACAATGAGCAGTTCTTC.

This clone was seen only once. V is TRBV4-1 and J is TRBJ1-2; D is possibly TRBD1 (5 bases). Trimming stripped 2 bases from V and 0 bases from J, with 16 bases between. This CDR3 has 17 residues. Germline-derived CDR1 and CDR2 are MGHRA and YSYEKL. In DNA form, the CDR3 reads TGCGCCAGCAGCCAACCCCGGGGAGGGGAAGCTAACTATGGCTACACCTTC. It encodes CASSQPRGGEANYGYTF.

The V call is TRBV9, the J call TRBJ2-1; no clear D gene. The CDR3 runs 15 residues. Looked up from germline, CDR1 is SGDLS and CDR2 is YYNGEE. The V end lost 0 bases, the J end lost 4 bases, and 11 bases lay between the germline ends. The CDR3, as DNA: TGTGCCAGCAGCGTAGTTTCAGTCTTGTACAATGAGCAGTTCTTC. It encodes CASSVVSVLYNEQFF. Supplemented by reference TRBV9 and TRBJ2-1, the full variable domain reads DSGVTQTPKHLITATGQRVTLRCSPRSGDLSVYWYQQSLDQGLQFLIQYYNGEERAKGNILERFSAQQFPDLHSELNLSSLELGDSALYFCASSVVSVLYNEQFFGPGTRLTVL.

V gene TRBV29-1 combines with J gene TRBJ1-2; 7 bases align to TRBD1. V trimming: 4 bases; J trimming: 2 bases; junction bases outside the gene matches: 4. The CDR3 runs 13 residues. Looked up from germline, CDR1 is SQVTM and CDR2 is ANQGSEA. The CDR3 is CSVVTGRNYGYTF. The CDR3, as DNA: TGCAGCGTTGTGACAGGGAGAAACTATGGCTACACCTTC.

This clone has a single count. The chain carries TRBV7-8 and TRBJ2-2, with TRBD2 matching over 7 bases. The CDR3 totals 16 residues. With V trimmed by 1 base and J by 3 bases, 5 bases remained unmatched. The germline gives CDR1 SGHVS, CDR2 FQNEAQ. In DNA, the CDR3 is TGTGCCAGCAGCTTAGTGGGTAGCGGGTACACCGGGGAGCTGTTTTTT. It encodes CASSLVGSGYTGELFF.

The chain recombines TRBV7-6 with TRBJ2-2; D uncertain. From germline, CDR1 is SGHVS and CDR2 FNYEAQ. With 4 bases removed from V and 2 bases from J, the gap between germline ends came to 14 bases. The CDR3 has 16 residues. The CDR3 DNA reads TGTGCCAGCAGCTCACATTTTAATCCAAACACCGGGGAGCTGTTTTTT. This sequence encodes CASSSHFNPNTGELFF.